This TCR beta chain stems from a study of T cells after posttransplantation cyclophosphamide (dated by TCRdb to the mid-2010s). Describing the broader study: T cell repertoire reconstitution was tracked by TRB sequencing after myeloablative bone marrow transplantation in which posttransplantation cyclophosphamide was used as GVHD prophylaxis. Public TRB sequences were queried against a database of over 3,000 sequences associated with responses to pathogens, tumor antigens, self-antigens and alloantigens. TRB sequencing was also done on up to 3 additional blood samples from 2 to 5.2 years after transplant in 3 patients, and on pretransplant blood from several patients. Because TRA and TRB clonality correlated tightly in roughly nine samples, later TCR analyses were limited to TRB. Antigen receptor sequencing was done on samples from about 40 PTCy-treated patients and from about 17 related bone marrow donors of those patients. Blood from all 30 or so PTCy patients who had 1-year posttransplant specimens underwent TRB sequencing. The full study reports these points: Donor-recipient similarity was low at 1-2 months but increased during the first year, and donor CD8+ memory clones often dominated later blood repertoires. Across roughly 40 patients, recipient CMV seropositivity and CMV reactivation were highly associated with TRB clonality; PTCy diversity was similar to CNI/methotrexate controls. The TRB repertoires of T cells infiltrating skin or GI tract showed only limited overlap with the TRB repertoires of T cells in blood.

TRB sequencing was run on genomic DNA with either the immunoSEQ assay at survey resolution or the hsTCRB kit. The study's processing was this. The immunoSEQ software handled initial read processing, and the LymphoSeq R package was used for repertoire analyses. Clonality was computed as 1 minus normalized Shannon entropy, and a Gini coefficient was also calculated for each TRB dataset. Phenotypes of unsorted samples were inferred by mapping TRB sequences from sorted subsets of the recipient or donor onto the same recipient's unsorted samples. The source is immuneACCESS, and TCRdb retained only in-frame sequences with V and J called. Part of the clones is not carried over; for the studies checked, unresolved V genes explain less than half of this, and the remainder is unexplained. V and J calls and clone size come straight from that table; D and trimming were deduced from the DNA. The table for this sample lists tens of thousands of clones; roughly nine tenths of them were counted only once. The leading ten clones occupy around 3% of the sample.

Related bone marrow donors provided peripheral blood samples on the day of marrow donation. Mononuclear cells from peripheral blood and bone marrow were separated by Ficoll-Hypaque density centrifugation and then cryopreserved. A note on this clone: The clone's antigen remains unknown. No much larger clone is present one base from it, and per-base qualities are unavailable.

Input material: PBMCs. This receptor was identified in a woman aged 45-60 years in good health and a related stem cell transplant donor.

The DNA sequence is as follows: TGTGCCAGCAGCCAATCGTGGGCATCCCGCGATAATGAAAAACTGTTTTTT. It specifies CASSQSWASRDNEKLFF. The V and J segments used are TRBV7-9 and TRBJ1-4, with no reliable assignment of the D segment. For CDR1 and CDR2, the germline V gene (reference sequence) lists SEHNR and FQNEAQ. V loses 5 bases of germline sequence and J loses 4 bases, and the interval between the two ends is 20 bases. Measured from the cysteine to the phenylalanine, the CDR3 is 17 residues long. Kept here is only the CDR3 DNA, which spans 51 bases and is read in frame from base 1.